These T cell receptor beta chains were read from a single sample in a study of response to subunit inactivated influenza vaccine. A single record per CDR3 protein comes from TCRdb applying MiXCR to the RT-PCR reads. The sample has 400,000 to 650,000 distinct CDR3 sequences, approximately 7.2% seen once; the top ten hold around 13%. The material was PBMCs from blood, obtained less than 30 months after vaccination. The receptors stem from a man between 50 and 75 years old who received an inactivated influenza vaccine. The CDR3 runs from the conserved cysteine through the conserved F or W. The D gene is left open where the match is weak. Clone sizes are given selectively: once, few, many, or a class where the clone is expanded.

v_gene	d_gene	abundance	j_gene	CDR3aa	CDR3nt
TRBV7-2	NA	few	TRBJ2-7	CASSLAEGGEQYF	TGTGCCAGCAGCTTAGCGGAGGGGGGGGAGCAGTACTTC
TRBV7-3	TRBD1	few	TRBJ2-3	CASSFGTGADTQYF	TGTGCCAGCAGCTTCGGGACAGGAGCAGATACGCAGTATTTT
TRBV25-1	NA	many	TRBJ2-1	CASSEVGMIYNEQFF	TGTGCCAGCAGTGAAGTGGGTATGATCTACAATGAGCAGTTCTTC
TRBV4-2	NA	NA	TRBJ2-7	CASSQERVPYEQYF	TGTGCCAGCAGCCAAGAGAGGGTCCCCTACGAGCAGTACTTC
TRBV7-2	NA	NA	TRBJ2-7	CASSLLGRETYEQYF	TGTGCCAGCAGCTTACTGGGTCGGGAGACCTACGAGCAGTACTTC
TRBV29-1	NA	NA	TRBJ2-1	CSVVQGGQFF	TGCAGCGTTGTACAGGGAGGGCAGTTCTTC
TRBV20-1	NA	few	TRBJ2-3	CSAPTTGGGTDTQYF	TGCAGTGCGCCTACCACAGGGGGGGGCACAGATACGCAGTATTTT
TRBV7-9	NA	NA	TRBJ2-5	CASSSSRVHEETQYF	TGTGCCAGCAGCTCATCGCGGGTACACGAAGAGACCCAGTACTTC
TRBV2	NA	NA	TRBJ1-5	CASSDSRGRNQPQHF	TGTGCCAGCAGTGATTCCAGGGGCCGCAATCAGCCCCAGCATTTT
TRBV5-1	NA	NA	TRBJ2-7	CASKEGDYEQYF	TGCGCCAGCAAGGAGGGGGACTACGAGCAGTACTTC
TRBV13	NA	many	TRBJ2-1	CASSLGLVWESSYNEQFF	TGTGCCAGCAGCTTAGGTTTAGTTTGGGAAAGCTCCTACAATGAGCAGTTCTTC
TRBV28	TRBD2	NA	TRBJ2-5	CASSSRGDPQETQYF	TGTGCCAGCAGTTCACGGGGGGACCCCCAAGAGACCCAGTACTTC
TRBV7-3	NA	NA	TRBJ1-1	CASSLTGEANTEAFF	TGTGCCAGCAGCTTAACAGGGGAAGCGAACACTGAAGCTTTCTTT
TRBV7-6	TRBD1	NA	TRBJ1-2	CASSLVHGTGPNYGYTF	TGTGCCAGCAGCTTAGTGCACGGGACAGGGCCCAACTATGGCTACACCTTC
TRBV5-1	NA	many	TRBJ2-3	CASSAYSLRTQYF	TGCGCCAGCAGCGCCTATAGCCTACGGACGCAGTATTTT
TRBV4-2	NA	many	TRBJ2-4	CASSQDLLLTKNIQYF	TGTGCCAGCAGCCAAGATCTGCTTCTGACCAAAAACATTCAGTACTTC
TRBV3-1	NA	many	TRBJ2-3	CASGTPGSDTQYF	TGTGCCAGCGGGACCCCCGGCTCTGATACGCAGTATTTT